Listed here are 16 T cell receptor beta chains from one sample, sequenced in a study of CD8 T cells in Susac syndrome. When the RNA was reverse transcribed, random hexamers were used with an input of roughly 0.5 to 1 ug. TCRdb called the immunoSEQ multiplex PCR reads again in MiXCR, with one record for every CDR3 protein. The repertoire consists of roughly 50,000 distinct CDR3 sequences, with almost 95% occurring once and the leading ten covering roughly 0.4%. Sample: CD8+ T cells from PBMCs. Receptors originate from a human donor in good health.

On this clonotype: One end of the junction varies from germline; a read error may be responsible. This chain uses TRBV27 with TRBJ2-1, with 7 bases fitting TRBD2. Per the germline V gene, CDR1 is MNHEY and CDR2 is SMNVEV (reference sequence). The CDR3 totals 16 residues. CDR3 protein: CASSLSGTNQYNEQFF. The CDR3 DNA is TGTGCCAGCAGTCTATCCGGGACTAACCAGTACAATGAGCAGTTCTTC.

V usage is TRBV30 and J usage is TRBJ1-1; D is perhaps TRBD1 (5 bases). From germline, CDR1 is GTSNPN and CDR2 SVGIG (reference sequence). CDR3 length: 14 residues. V lost 0 bases, J lost 3 bases, and 11 bases lay in between. The CDR3 here is CAWSVWGEYTEAFF. The CDR3 region has the DNA TGTGCCTGGAGTGTGTGGGGGGAGTACACTGAAGCTTTCTTT. Combining the CDR3 with reference TRBV30 and TRBJ1-1 gives the whole variable domain SQTIHQWPATLVQPVGSPLSLECTVEGTSNPNLYWYRQAAGRGLQLLFYSVGIGQISSEVPQNLSASRPQDRQFILSSKKLLLSDSGFYLCAWSVWGEYTEAFFGQGTRLTVV.

The chain employs TRBV7-2 and TRBJ1-1; TRBD1 is a possible D gene (6 bases). The CDR3 has 15 amino acids. Trimming pared 5 bases from V and 4 bases from J, leaving 17 bases between. Germline V gene sequence: CDR1 SGHTA, CDR2 FQGNSA. The CDR3 DNA reads TGTGCCAGCAGCCCCACCGCACAGGGATTCACTGAAGCTTTCTTT. It codes for CASSPTAQGFTEAFF. Filled out from reference TRBV7-2 and TRBJ1-1, the complete variable domain reads GAGVSQSPSNKVTEKGKDVELRCDPISGHTALYWYRQSLGQGLEFLIYFQGNSAPDKSGLPSDRFSAERTGGSVSTLTIQRTQQEDSAVYLCASSPTAQGFTEAFFGQGTRLTVV.

The rearrangement uses TRBV9 and TRBJ2-1, with D possibly being TRBD2 (5 bases). Trimming stripped 3 bases from V and 8 bases from J, with 15 bases between. This CDR3 has 14 residues. Looked up from germline, CDR1 is SGDLS and CDR2 is YYNGEE. The CDR3 sequence is CASSAELVLDEQFF. CDR3 coding DNA: TGTGCCAGCAGCGCTGAACTAGTATTAGATGAGCAGTTCTTC.

The chain uses TRBV19 and TRBJ2-2, with 8 bases identical to TRBD1. CDR3 length: 15 amino acids. Germline V CDR1 and CDR2: LNHDA, SQIVND (reference sequence). With V trimmed by 7 bases and J by 6 bases, 10 bases remained unmatched. DNA of the CDR3: TGTGCCAGTATGCCCTTGACAGGGGTTCCCGGGGAGCTGTTTTTT. Translating gives CASMPLTGVPGELFF.

The V gene is TRBV20-1, the J gene TRBJ1-1; TRBD1 agrees at 9 bases. Germline CDR1 DFQATT, CDR2 SNEGSKA (reference sequence). V was pared by 6 bases and J by 0 bases, with 5 bases of the junction left unmatched. The CDR3 is 14 residues long. The CDR3 spells CSAWDRAMNTEAFF. Here the CDR3 DNA reads TGCAGTGCATGGGACAGGGCGATGAACACTGAAGCTTTCTTT.

The chain is built from TRBV15 and TRBJ2-7; TRBD1 matches 10 bases. The CDR3 is made up of 17 amino acids. The J segment lost 3 bases and the V segment lost 0 bases, leaving 8 bases of the junction unmatched. From germline, CDR1 is LNHNV and CDR2 YYDKDF (reference sequence). This CDR3 reads CATSRDSSGTGVYEQYF. The DNA for the CDR3 is TGTGCCACCAGCAGAGATTCCTCCGGGACAGGGGTCTACGAGCAGTACTTC. The entire variable domain, with the rest obtained from reference TRBV15 and TRBJ2-7, is as follows: DAMVIQNPRYQVTQFGKPVTLSCSQTLNHNVMYWYQQKSSQAPKLLFHYYDKDFNNEADTPDNFQSRRPNTSFCFLDIRSPGLGDTAMYLCATSRDSSGTGVYEQYFGPGTRLTVT.

The J gene is TRBJ1-1, the V gene TRBV9; 7 bases match TRBD1. Germline values: CDR1 SGDLS, CDR2 YYNGEE. The CDR3 runs 15 residues. V shed 3 bases, J shed 2 bases, and the junction held 7 bases outside the gene matches. The CDR3 spells CASSGTGDRNTEAFF. The CDR3 nucleotides are TGTGCCAGCAGCGGAACAGGGGACCGCAACACTGAAGCTTTCTTT.

V and J are TRBV27 and TRBJ2-2, with 8 bases matching TRBD1. V lost 5 bases, J lost 4 bases, and 6 bases stayed unmatched. The CDR3 sequence is 15 residues long. Germline CDR1 is MNHEY and CDR2 is SMNVEV (reference sequence). In DNA form, the CDR3 reads TGTGCCAGCAGTCCCGGACAGGGTGTCACCGGGGAGCTGTTTTTT. Translated, it gives CASSPGQGVTGELFF.

V usage is TRBV27 and J usage is TRBJ2-1; D not resolved. There are 12 residues in the CDR3. The ends were cut back, 7 bases at V and 5 bases at J, with 9 bases in the middle. CDR1 is MNHEY, CDR2 SMNVEV, per germline (reference sequence). The CDR3 spells CASTSWNNEQFF. CDR3 sequence (DNA): TGTGCCAGCACCTCGTGGAACAATGAGCAGTTCTTC.

The CDR3, as DNA: TGTGCCAGCAGCCTCCAAACAGGTTTTTCCTACGAGCAGTACTTC. It is translated as CASSLQTGFSYEQYF. The chain links TRBV21-1 to TRBJ2-7; TRBD1 is the table's D call, not checked against the DNA. TRBV21-1 is designated a pseudogene. There are 15 residues in the CDR3.

This sequence joins TRBV7-9 and TRBJ2-7; D might be TRBD1 or TRBD2, each matching 6 bases. This CDR3 has 16 amino acids. With 0 bases removed from V and 2 bases from J, the gap between germline ends came to 14 bases. Germline V gene sequence: CDR1 SEHNR, CDR2 FQNEAQ (reference sequence). This CDR3 is CASSLAPGAGTYEQYF. For the CDR3, the DNA is TGTGCCAGCAGCTTAGCGCCGGGGGCGGGGACCTACGAGCAGTACTTC.

The CDR3 loop reads CASSLGGQFFHGYTF. CDR3 nucleotide sequence: TGTGCCAGCAGCCTAGGGGGACAGTTTTTCCATGGCTACACCTTC. The chain uses TRBV27 and TRBJ1-2, with 7 bases aligning to TRBD1. This CDR3 is 15 amino acids long. V lost 6 bases, J lost 6 bases, and 13 bases stayed unmatched. Germline lookup yields CDR1 MNHEY and CDR2 SMNVEV (reference sequence).

This clonotype was seen only once. The CDR3 sequence: CASSQDWEREGLGNIQYF. CDR3 coding DNA: TGCGCCAGCAGCCAAGATTGGGAGCGGGAGGGGCTAGGCAACATTCAGTACTTC. The chain uses TRBV4-3 and TRBJ2-4, with TRBD2 identical over 10 bases. J lost 7 bases, V lost 0 bases, and 12 bases had no gene match. The CDR3 consists of 18 residues. The V gene's germline CDR1 is LGHNA and CDR2 YSLEER.

This clonotype has only a few counts. V is TRBV3-1 and J is TRBJ1-2, with TRBD1 matching 7 bases. Trimming took 2 bases from V and 3 from J; bases not matched to a gene: 3. Germline CDR1 reads LGHDT; CDR2 reads YNNKEL (reference sequence). The CDR3 covers 14 residues. This chain's CDR3 is CASSQTGEHYGYTF. The CDR3 DNA reads as TGTGCCAGCAGCCAAACAGGGGAGCACTATGGCTACACCTTC.

This clonotype was seen a single time. This chain links TRBV2 with TRBJ2-2; TRBD2 is a possible D gene (6 bases). Between the trimmed V and J ends, which lost 9 bases and 0 bases, there was a span of 8 bases. The V gene's germline CDR1 is SNHLY and CDR2 FYNNEI. The CDR3 extends over 13 amino acids. Written as DNA, the CDR3 is TGTGCCAGAGGGACTGCGAACACCGGGGAGCTGTTTTTT. It translates to CARGTANTGELFF.